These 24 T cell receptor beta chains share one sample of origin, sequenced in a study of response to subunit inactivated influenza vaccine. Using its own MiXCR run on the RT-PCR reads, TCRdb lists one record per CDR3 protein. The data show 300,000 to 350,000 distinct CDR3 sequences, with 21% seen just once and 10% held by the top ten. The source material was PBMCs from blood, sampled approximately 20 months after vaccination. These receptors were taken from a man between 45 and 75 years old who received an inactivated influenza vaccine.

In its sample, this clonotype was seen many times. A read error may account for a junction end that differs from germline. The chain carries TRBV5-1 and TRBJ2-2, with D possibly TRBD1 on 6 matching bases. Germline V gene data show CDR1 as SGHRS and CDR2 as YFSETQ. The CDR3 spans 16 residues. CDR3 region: CASSLAPGANTGELFF. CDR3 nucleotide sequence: TGCGCCAGCAGCTTGGCTCCAGGGGCGAATACCGGGGAGCTGTTTTTT.

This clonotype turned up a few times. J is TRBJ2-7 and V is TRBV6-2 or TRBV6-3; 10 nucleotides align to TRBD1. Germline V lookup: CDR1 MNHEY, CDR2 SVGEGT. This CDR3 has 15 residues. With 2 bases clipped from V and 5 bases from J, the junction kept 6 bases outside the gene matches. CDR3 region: CASSYGQGVPDEQYF. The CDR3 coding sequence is TGTGCCAGCAGTTACGGACAGGGGGTCCCTGACGAGCAGTACTTC.

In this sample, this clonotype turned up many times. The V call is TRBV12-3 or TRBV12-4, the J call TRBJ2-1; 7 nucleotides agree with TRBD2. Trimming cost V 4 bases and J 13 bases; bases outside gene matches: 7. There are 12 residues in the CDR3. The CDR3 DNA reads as TGTGCCAGCAGTTCCAGCGGGAAACGTCAGTTCTTC. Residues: CASSSSGKRQFF.

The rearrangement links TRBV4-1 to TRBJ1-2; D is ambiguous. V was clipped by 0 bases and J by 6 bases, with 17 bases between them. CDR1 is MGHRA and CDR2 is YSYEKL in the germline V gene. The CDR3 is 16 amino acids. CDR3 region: CASSQDLNVGGNGYTF. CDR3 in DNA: TGCGCCAGCAGCCAAGATCTTAATGTCGGTGGAAATGGCTACACCTTC.

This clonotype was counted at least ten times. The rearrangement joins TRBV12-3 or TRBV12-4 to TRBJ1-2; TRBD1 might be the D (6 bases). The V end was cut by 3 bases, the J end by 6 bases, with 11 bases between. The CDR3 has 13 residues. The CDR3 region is CASSFRDTDGYTF. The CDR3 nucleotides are TGTGCCAGCAGTTTCAGGGACACCGATGGCTACACCTTC.

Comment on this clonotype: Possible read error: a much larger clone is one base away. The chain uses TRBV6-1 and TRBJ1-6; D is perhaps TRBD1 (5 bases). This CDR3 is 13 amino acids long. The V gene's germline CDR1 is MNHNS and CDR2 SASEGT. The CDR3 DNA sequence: TGTGCCGGCAGAGAGGGGTTAAGCTCACCCCTCCACTTT. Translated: CAGREGLSSPLHF.

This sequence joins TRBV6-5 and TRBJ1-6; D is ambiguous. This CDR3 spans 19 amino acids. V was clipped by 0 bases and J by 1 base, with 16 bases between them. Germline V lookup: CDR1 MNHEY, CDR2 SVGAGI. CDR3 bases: TGTGCCAGCAGTTACTCGAAGAATAGGTTTATATCCTATAATTCACCCCTCCACTTT. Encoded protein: CASSYSKNRFISYNSPLHF.

CDR3 nucleotide sequence: TGCGCCAGCAGCTTGGAGACTGGACTAGCCGGGGGCACAGATACGCAGTATTTT. Protein sequence: CASSLETGLAGGTDTQYF. The chain employs TRBV5-1 and TRBJ2-3, with 8 bases aligning to TRBD2. The CDR3 loop spans 18 amino acids. V was clipped by 0 bases and J by 1 base; unmatched bases: 10. Germline V gene data show CDR1 as SGHRS and CDR2 as YFSETQ. Drawing the rest from reference TRBV5-1 and TRBJ2-3, the complete variable domain is KAGVTQTPRYLIKTRGQQVTLSCSPISGHRSVSWYQQTPGQGLQFLFEYFSETQRNKGNFPGRFSGRQFSNSRSEMNVSTLELGDSALYLCASSLETGLAGGTDTQYFGPGTRLTVL.

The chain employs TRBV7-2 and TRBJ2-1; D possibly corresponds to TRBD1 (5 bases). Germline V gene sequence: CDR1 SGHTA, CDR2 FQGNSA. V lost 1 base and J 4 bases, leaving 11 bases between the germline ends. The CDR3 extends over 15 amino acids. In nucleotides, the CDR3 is TGTGCCAGCAGCTTAGAGGGGTGGGTATACAATGAGCAGTTCTTC. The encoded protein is CASSLEGWVYNEQFF.

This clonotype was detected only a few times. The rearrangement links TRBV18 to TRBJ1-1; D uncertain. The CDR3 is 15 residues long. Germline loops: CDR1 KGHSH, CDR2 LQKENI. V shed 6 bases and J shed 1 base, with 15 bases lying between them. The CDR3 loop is CASSPSEARNTEAFF. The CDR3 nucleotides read TGTGCCAGCTCGCCCAGCGAGGCAAGGAACACTGAAGCTTTCTTT.

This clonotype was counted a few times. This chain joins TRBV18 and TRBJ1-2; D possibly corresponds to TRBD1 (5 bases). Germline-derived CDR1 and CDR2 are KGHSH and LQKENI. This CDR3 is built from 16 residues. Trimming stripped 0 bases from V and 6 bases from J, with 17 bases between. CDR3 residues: CASSPPWRGGFHGYTF. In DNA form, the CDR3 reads TGTGCCAGCTCACCACCGTGGAGGGGCGGCTTTCATGGCTACACCTTC.

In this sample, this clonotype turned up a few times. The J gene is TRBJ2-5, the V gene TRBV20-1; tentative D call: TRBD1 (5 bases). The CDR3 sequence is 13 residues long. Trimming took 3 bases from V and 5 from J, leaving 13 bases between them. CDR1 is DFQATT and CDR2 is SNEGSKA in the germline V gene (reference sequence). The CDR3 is CSARFPHRETQYF. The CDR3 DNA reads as TGCAGTGCTAGGTTCCCGCACAGGGAGACCCAGTACTTC.

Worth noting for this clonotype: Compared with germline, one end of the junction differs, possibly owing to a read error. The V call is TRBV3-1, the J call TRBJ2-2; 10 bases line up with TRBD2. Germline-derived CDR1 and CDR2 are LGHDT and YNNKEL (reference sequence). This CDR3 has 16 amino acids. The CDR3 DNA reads TGTGCCAGCAGCCAAGGAGCGGGAGGGCACACCGGGGAGTTGTTTTTT. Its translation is CASSQGAGGHTGELFF.

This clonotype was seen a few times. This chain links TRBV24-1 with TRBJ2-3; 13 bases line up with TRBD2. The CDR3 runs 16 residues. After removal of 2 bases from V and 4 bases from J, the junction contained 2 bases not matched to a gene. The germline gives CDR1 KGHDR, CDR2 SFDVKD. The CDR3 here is CATSDWTSGSSDTQYF. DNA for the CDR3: TGTGCCACCAGTGATTGGACTAGCGGGAGCTCAGATACGCAGTATTTT.

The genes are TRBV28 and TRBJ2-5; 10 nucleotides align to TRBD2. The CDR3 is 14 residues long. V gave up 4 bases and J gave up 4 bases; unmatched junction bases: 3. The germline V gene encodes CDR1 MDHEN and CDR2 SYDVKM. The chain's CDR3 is CASSSSGRRETQYF. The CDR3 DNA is TGTGCCAGCAGTTCTAGCGGGAGACGAGAGACCCAGTACTTC.

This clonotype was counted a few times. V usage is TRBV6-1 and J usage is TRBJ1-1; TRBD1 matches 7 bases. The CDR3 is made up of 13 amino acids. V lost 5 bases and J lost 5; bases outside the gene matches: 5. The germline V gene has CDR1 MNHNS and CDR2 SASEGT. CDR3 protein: CASSRLRGTEAFF. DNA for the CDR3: TGTGCCAGCAGTCGCCTCAGGGGGACTGAAGCTTTCTTT.

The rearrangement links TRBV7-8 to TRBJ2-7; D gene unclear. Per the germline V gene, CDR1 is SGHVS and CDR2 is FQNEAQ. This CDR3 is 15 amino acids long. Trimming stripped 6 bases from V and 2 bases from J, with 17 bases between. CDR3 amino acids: CASSAGPAHTYEQYF. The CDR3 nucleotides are TGTGCCAGCAGTGCAGGACCGGCCCACACCTACGAGCAGTACTTC.

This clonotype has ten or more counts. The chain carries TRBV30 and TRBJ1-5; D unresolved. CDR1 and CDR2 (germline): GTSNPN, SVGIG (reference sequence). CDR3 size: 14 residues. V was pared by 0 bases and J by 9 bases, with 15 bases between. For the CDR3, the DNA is TGTGCCTGGAGTGTCCAGTCGGTGTCAGCGCCCCAGCATTTT. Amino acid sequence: CAWSVQSVSAPQHF.

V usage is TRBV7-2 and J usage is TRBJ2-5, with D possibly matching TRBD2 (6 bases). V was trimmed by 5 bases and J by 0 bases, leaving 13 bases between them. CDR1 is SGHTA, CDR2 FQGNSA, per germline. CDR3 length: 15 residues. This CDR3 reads CASSPVGGNQETQYF. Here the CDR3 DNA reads TGTGCCAGCAGCCCCGTGGGGGGTAACCAAGAGACCCAGTACTTC.

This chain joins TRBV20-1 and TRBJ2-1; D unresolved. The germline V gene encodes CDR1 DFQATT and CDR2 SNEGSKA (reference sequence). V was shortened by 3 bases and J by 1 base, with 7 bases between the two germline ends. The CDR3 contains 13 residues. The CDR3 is CSARAGSYNEQFF. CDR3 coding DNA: TGCAGTGCTAGGGCAGGTTCCTACAATGAGCAGTTCTTC.

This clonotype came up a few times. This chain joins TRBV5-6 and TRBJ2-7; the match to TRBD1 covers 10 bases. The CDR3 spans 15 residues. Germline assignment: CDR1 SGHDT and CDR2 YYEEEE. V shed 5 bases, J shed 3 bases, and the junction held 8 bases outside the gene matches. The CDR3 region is CASRNQGQGIYEQYF. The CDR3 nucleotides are TGTGCCAGCAGGAACCAGGGACAGGGGATCTACGAGCAGTACTTC.

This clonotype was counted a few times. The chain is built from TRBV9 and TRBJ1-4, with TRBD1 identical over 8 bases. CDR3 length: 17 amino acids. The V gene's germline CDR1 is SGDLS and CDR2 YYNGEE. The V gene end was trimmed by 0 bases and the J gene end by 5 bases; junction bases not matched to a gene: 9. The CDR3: CASSVGTGTTSNEKLFF. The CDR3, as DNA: TGTGCCAGCAGCGTAGGGACAGGGACCACTTCAAATGAAAAACTGTTTTTT.

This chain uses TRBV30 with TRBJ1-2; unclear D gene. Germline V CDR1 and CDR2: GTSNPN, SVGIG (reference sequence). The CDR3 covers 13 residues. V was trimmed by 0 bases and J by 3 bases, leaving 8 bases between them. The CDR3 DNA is TGTGCCTGGAGTGTCCGGGGAGACTATGGCTACACCTTC. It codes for CAWSVRGDYGYTF.

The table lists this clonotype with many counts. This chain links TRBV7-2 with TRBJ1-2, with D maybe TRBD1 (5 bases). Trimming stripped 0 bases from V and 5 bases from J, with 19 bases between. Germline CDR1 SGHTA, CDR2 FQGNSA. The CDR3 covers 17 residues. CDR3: CASSLAFGGGGRYGYTF. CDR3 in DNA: TGTGCCAGCAGCTTAGCGTTCGGCGGCGGGGGACGATATGGCTACACCTTC.